What follows is one T cell receptor beta chain and its context. This clonotype came up many times. Its cognate antigen has yet to be identified. No much larger clone exists at a distance of one base, and base qualities are not known. Stable Graves' hyperthyroidism was defined as the absence of progression to ophthalmopathy over 18 months of follow-up. Hyperthyroidism patients were newly diagnosed, had a disease duration of under 2 months, and were aged 18 to 65 years. Exclusion was applied to patients with uncontrolled infections, other autoimmune diseases, pregnancy or lactation. Diagnoses were established on the basis of clinical symptoms, serum thyroxine and TRAb, thyroid ultrasound, and orbital computed tomography. PBMCs were separated from approximately 9.9 ml of fresh peripheral blood using Ficoll-Paque density gradient centrifugation. Total RNA was extracted with Trizol reagent, and quality was checked on an Agilent 2100 Bioanalyzer.

V loses 3 bases at its end and J loses 5 bases; junction bases beyond the gene matches: 2. The CDR3 runs 15 amino acids, cysteine and phenylalanine included. Left in the record is the CDR3 DNA by itself, 45 bases read in frame from the first base. The sample belongs to a study of T cells in Graves' hyperthyroidism and ophthalmopathy (dated by TCRdb to the late 2010s). Study-level background: Peripheral blood samples were taken at initial diagnosis, before any treatment was given. Following sampling, methimazole starting at 30 mg daily was given to hyperthyroidism patients, and high-dose intravenous methylprednisolone was given to ophthalmopathy patients. The 100 discovery patients were divided at random into training and test sets in a 7:3 ratio. TCR Vbeta CDR3 sequencing of approximately 140 peripheral blood samples (43 ophthalmopathy, around 80 hyperthyroidism and approximately 17 progressor patients) is reported in the paper. To identify distinguishing TCR V-J signatures, a discovery cohort of about 100 patients was used, comprising 43 with Graves' ophthalmopathy and roughly 60 with stable Graves' hyperthyroidism. An independent validation cohort of about 19 hyperthyroidism patients and about 15 patients who later progressed to ophthalmopathy tested prospective prediction of ophthalmopathy. In addition, the study compared T-cell repertoires in thyroid tissue and in blood from about six Graves' hyperthyroidism patients. Results the study describes overall, beyond this receptor: Sample size was not statistically predetermined, and blinding of investigators to group allocation was not performed. Most expanded thyroid clonotypes (frequency above 0.001) were also detected in blood, a finding suggesting that blood repertoires may reflect thyroid immune responses. Ophthalmopathy was separated from stable hyperthyroidism by a 13 V-J signature model, with 85% to 90% sensitivity and 81% to 82% specificity obtained in cross-validation and 80%/75% obtained in testing. During validation, the model predicted progression to ophthalmopathy a median of around six months ahead of onset, with 70.59% sensitivity and 72% to 80% specificity.

The TCR beta CDR3 regions were amplified from the RNA transcripts. The TCR CDR3 was subjected to a first round of RT-PCR using the HTBI primer set and the Qiagen OneStep RT-PCR kit. The libraries were constructed in a second round of multiplex PCR and then size-selected and purified. Paired-end sequencing of the libraries was performed with 100 bp reads on an Illumina HiSeq2000. As for the authors' bioinformatics: SOAPnuke was used to process the raw data, throwing out any read that contained adapters or uncalled bases, had a mean Phred below 15, or lacked an exact constant-primer or identifier match. COPE v1.2.5 was used to merge the high-quality paired reads, and each unique nucleotide sequence was defined as a clonotype. MiTCR v1.1 was used to align the clonotypes against IMGT TRBV, TRBD and TRBJ reference segments. Only V-J combinations with frequency above 0.0001, covering about 99% of repertoires, were analysed. A TCS score was defined as the ratio between F50 (clonal expansion) and ExV (chaos), using BLOSUM62-based TCRdist between CDR3 peptides within each V-J. Welch's t-statistics and random forest reduced roughly 500 V-J features to about 13, which were used in a naive Bayes classifier (R e1071). Using fastp trimming at Q25 and MiXCR clonotype assembly, TCRdb reanalyzed the public sequencing data and kept in-frame beta chains. Every entry covers one CDR3 protein and lists the most common genes and DNA from its rows. Clone size and V and J calls follow TCRdb, not the original study. For this sample the table gives 350,000 to 400,000 distinct CDR3 sequences, of which approximately 13% were detected only once. Approximately 10% of the sample belongs to the ten largest clones.

This receptor was obtained from a woman aged 55-70 years with Graves' hyperthyroidism. The rearrangement combines TRBV12-3 or TRBV12-4 with TRBJ2-2; TRBD1 agrees with 11 junctional bases. Sequenced sample: blood. The nucleotide sequence is given as TGTGCCAGCAGTTTCGGGACAGGGGGGACCGGGGAGCTGTTTTTT. It is translated as CASSFGTGGTGELFF.